Reported below is one TCR beta chain. The entry originates in a study of T cells after somatic rescue of genetic block. V was cut by 10 bases and J by 5 bases, with 6 bases left in between. CDR1 is MNHEY, CDR2 SMNVEV, per germline (reference sequence). This CDR3 spans 11 amino acids. The repertoire was sequenced with immunoSEQ multiplex PCR; TCRdb's copy has only in-frame clones and lacks some. The data hold approximately 88,000 clones, with around 90% observed a single time. The sequence derives from a woman younger than 30. The chain carries TRBV27 and TRBJ2-6; D call uncertain. The sample taken for sequencing was peripheral blood mononuclear cells (PBMCs). CDR3 sequence: CATSRANVLTF. The CDR3 nucleotides read TGTGCCACCTCCAGGGCCAACGTCCTGACTTTC. Full variable domain (missing parts from reference TRBV27 and TRBJ2-6): EAQVTQNPRYLITVTGKKLTVTCSQNMNHEYMSWYRQDPGLGLRQIYYSMNVEVTDKGDVPEGYKVSRKEKRNFPLILESPSPNQTSLYFCATSRANVLTFGAGSRLTVL.